This T cell receptor (beta chain) was found in a study of cytomegalovirus exposure and HLA in healthy donors. Comment on this clone: What it binds is not known.

Regarding the study as a whole: The number of N-insertions in an Asian-associated ancestry cluster was reportedly below the roughly 670-donor mean in a later analysis. Later analysis indicated greater clonal expansion among HLA-associated TCR beta chains than among equally common other chains. Later work found that TCR association rates differed between HLA loci; DRB1 had the most and HLA-C the fewest. Reportedly, diagnosis of cytomegalovirus status by the classifier showed high specificity and sensitivity.

Germline CDR1 reads SEHNR; CDR2 reads FQNEAQ (reference sequence). V lost 1 base to trimming and J lost 4 bases, with 5 bases between them. The CDR3 is 13 residues long. Both 60 Vbeta primers and 13 Jbeta primers went into the PCR. TCRdb keeps only in-frame clones here, not all; method: immunoSEQ multiplex PCR. The sample carries about 150,000 clones, more than 65% recorded once. The chain links TRBV7-9 to TRBJ1-5; D gene unclear. The origin of this receptor is a man aged 50 to 59 in good health and CMV-seropositive. The sequenced sample was PBMCs. The CDR3 spells CASSLGQNQPQHF. CDR3 DNA sequence: TGTGCCAGCAGCTTAGGGCAAAATCAGCCCCAGCATTTT.